A single sample gave rise to the 19 T cell receptor beta chains below, sequenced in a study of blood T cell repertoires in COVID-19. Profiled with immunoSEQ multiplex PCR; TCRdb holds only in-frame clones, not every one. The data hold approximately 220,000 clones, with approximately 90% observed a single time. Source material: PBMCs or T cells enriched from blood (not recorded which). The source is a woman in her thirties or forties with acute COVID-19.

This sequence joins TRBV9 and TRBJ1-4; D remains ambiguous. The germline gives CDR1 SGDLS, CDR2 YYNGEE. The CDR3 runs to 12 residues. The V and J ends lost 4 bases and 10 bases respectively, with 11 bases between them. As DNA, the CDR3 is TGTGCCAGCAGCCCCAACCCGGGAAAACTGTTTTTT. This sequence encodes CASSPNPGKLFF.

The chain recombines TRBV9 with TRBJ1-2; 7 bases align to TRBD1. Germline trimming cut 4 bases from V and 8 bases from J; bases unmatched to any gene: 8. Germline V lookup: CDR1 SGDLS, CDR2 YYNGEE. The CDR3 length is 13 residues. Here the CDR3 DNA reads TGTGCCAGCAGCACACAGGGGTCCGGGGGCTACACCTTC. Protein: CASSTQGSGGYTF.

The rearrangement joins TRBV9 to TRBJ1-2; D remains unclear. Germline V lookup: CDR1 SGDLS, CDR2 YYNGEE. The CDR3 is 12 residues long. The V end was cut by 3 bases, the J end by 4 bases, with 7 bases between. Here the CDR3 DNA reads TGTGCCAGCAGCGCCTCAGTCTATGGCTACACCTTC. It specifies CASSASVYGYTF.

The chain uses TRBV2 and TRBJ2-3; D gene ambiguous. The ends were cut back, 4 bases at V and 5 bases at J, with 13 bases in the middle. From germline, CDR1 is SNHLY and CDR2 FYNNEI. The CDR3 contains 14 residues. The CDR3 sequence: CASSVDSHGDTQYF. The DNA of the CDR3 is TGTGCCAGCAGTGTCGATTCACATGGAGATACGCAGTATTTT.

Remarks on this clone: Other nucleotide sequences from this sample produce the same CDR3. The CDR3 region is CASSSSGGRGTEAFF. The CDR3 DNA follows: TGTGCCAGCAGCTCTTCGGGAGGAAGGGGGACTGAAGCTTTCTTT. V is TRBV7-9 and J is TRBJ1-1; perhaps TRBD1 as D (6 bases). Germline lookup yields CDR1 SEHNR and CDR2 FQNEAQ (reference sequence). The V gene lost 4 bases and the J gene lost 5 bases, with 17 bases spanning the gap. The CDR3 loop spans 15 amino acids. Based on the CDR3 plus reference TRBV7-9 and TRBJ1-1, the full variable domain is DTGVSQNPRHKITKRGQNVTFRCDPISEHNRLYWYRQTLGQGPEFLTYFQNEAQLEKSRLLSDRFSAERPKGSFSTLEIQRTEQGDSAMYLCASSSSGGRGTEAFFGQGTRLTVV.

This chain uses TRBV6-6 with TRBJ2-1; TRBD2 matches 9 bases. This CDR3 is built from 14 residues. Germline assignment: CDR1 MNHNY and CDR2 SVGAGI (reference sequence). With 6 bases clipped from V and 9 bases from J, the junction kept 9 bases outside the gene matches. CDR3 in DNA: TGTGCCAGCAGGACCGGGACTAGCTTAAGTGAGCAGTTCTTC. Its protein product is CASRTGTSLSEQFF.

This clone has just a few counts. The gene calls are TRBV27 and TRBJ2-7, with D possibly TRBD2 on 6 matching bases. This CDR3 has 13 amino acids. Trimming took 5 bases from V and 4 from J, leaving 12 bases between them. Germline CDR1 is MNHEY and CDR2 is SMNVEV (reference sequence). This chain's CDR3 is CASSPFSGYEQYF. The CDR3 DNA sequence: TGTGCCAGCAGTCCCTTTAGCGGATACGAGCAGTACTTC.

In this sample, this clone turned up once. The V and J genes are TRBV4-3 and TRBJ2-7; a weak D match, TRBD2 (5 bases). Trimming took off 0 bases at V and 7 bases at J, with 10 bases between the two ends. In germline, CDR1 is LGHNA, CDR2 YSLEER. The CDR3 has 13 amino acids. This chain's CDR3 is CASSQERVGEQYF. In DNA, the CDR3 is TGCGCCAGCAGCCAAGAGAGGGTAGGAGAGCAGTACTTC.

The sample holds one count of this clone. The chain carries TRBV27 and TRBJ1-2; D perhaps matches TRBD1 (5 bases). The length of the CDR3 is 16 residues. Trimming removed 2 bases from V and 8 bases from J, with 21 bases in between. Germline V gene data show CDR1 as MNHEY and CDR2 as SMNVEV (reference sequence). The DNA of the CDR3 is TGTGCCAGCAGTTTAATGTCTATGGGGGGAGTTGGGGGCTACACCTTC. This gives the protein CASSLMSMGGVGGYTF.

The V gene is TRBV12-3 or TRBV12-4, the J gene TRBJ1-2; D ambiguous. V was clipped by 2 bases and J by 5 bases, with 9 bases between them. The CDR3 extends over 13 amino acids. CDR3 residues: CASSLIREYGYTF. CDR3 DNA sequence: TGTGCCAGCAGTTTAATACGAGAATATGGCTACACCTTC.

In nucleotides, the CDR3 is TGTGCCTGGAGTCCGGGGCGGGGGAGTGAGCAGTTCTTC. Its translation is CAWSPGRGSEQFF. The V call is TRBV30, the J call TRBJ2-1; 7 bases align to TRBD2. This CDR3 is built from 13 residues. Trimming removed 2 bases from V and 9 bases from J; junction bases left unmatched: 7. CDR1 and CDR2 (germline): GTSNPN, SVGIG (reference sequence).

J is TRBJ2-2 and V is TRBV19; D might be TRBD2 (5 bases). This CDR3 is 12 amino acids long. Germline values: CDR1 LNHDA, CDR2 SQIVND (reference sequence). V was cut by 8 bases and J by 3 bases, with 7 bases left in between. The CDR3 is CASRRYTGELFF. CDR3 coding DNA: TGTGCCAGTCGGAGGTACACCGGGGAGCTGTTTTTT.

The rearrangement links TRBV5-4 to TRBJ2-6; 9 nucleotides match TRBD1. Trimming removed 4 bases from V and 18 bases from J; junction bases left unmatched: 11. The CDR3 runs 13 residues. Germline CDR1 is SGHNT and CDR2 is YYREEE (reference sequence). CDR3 sequence reads: CASSNRGQGFSTF. In nucleotides, the CDR3 is TGTGCCAGCAGCAATAGGGGACAGGGTTTTTCGACTTTC.

The chain is built from TRBV7-9 and TRBJ1-2, with 7 bases aligning to TRBD1. Germline trimming cut 5 bases from V and 0 bases from J; bases unmatched to any gene: 6. This CDR3 is built from 15 residues. The germline V gene encodes CDR1 SEHNR and CDR2 FQNEAQ (reference sequence). CDR3 nucleotide sequence: TGTGCCAGCAGCCATACGGACAGGCCTAACTATGGCTACACCTTC. Translated: CASSHTDRPNYGYTF.

This chain joins TRBV7-9 and TRBJ1-2; the D gene is possibly TRBD1 (6 bases). The CDR3 runs to 13 residues. V gave up 0 bases and J gave up 8 bases, with 10 bases separating them. Germline CDR1 and CDR2: SEHNR and FQNEAQ (reference sequence). The CDR3 region has the DNA TGTGCCAGCAGCTTAGCAGGGGGTTACGGCTACACCTTC. It codes for CASSLAGGYGYTF.

This clone appeared a few times. The genes are TRBV19 and TRBJ1-6; D unresolved. Germline V gene sequence: CDR1 LNHDA, CDR2 SQIVND (reference sequence). Trimming removed 9 bases from V and 0 bases from J, with 9 bases in between. This CDR3 is built from 14 residues. The CDR3 coding sequence is TGTGCCAGCACATATTCCTCCTATAATTCACCCCTCCACTTT. Amino acids: CASTYSSYNSPLHF.

The chain couples TRBV19 to TRBJ2-7; D is possibly TRBD2 (6 bases). This CDR3 is 18 amino acids long. V was cut by 3 bases and J by 0 bases, with 21 bases left in between. Germline CDR1 LNHDA, CDR2 SQIVND (reference sequence). The CDR3 loop reads CASSISWVGGSSSYEQYF. As DNA, the CDR3 is TGTGCCAGTAGTATTTCTTGGGTCGGAGGGTCGAGCTCCTACGAGCAGTACTTC. Supplemented by reference TRBV19 and TRBJ2-7, the full variable domain reads DGGITQSPKYLFRKEGQNVTLSCEQNLNHDAMYWYRQDPGQGLRLIYYSQIVNDFQKGDIAEGYSVSREKKESFPLTVTSAQKNPTAFYLCASSISWVGGSSSYEQYFGPGTRLTVT.

The CDR3 region is CASSYAGRTEAFF. The CDR3 DNA follows: TGTGCCAGCAGTTACGCCGGGAGAACTGAAGCTTTCTTT. The chain joins TRBV6-5 to TRBJ1-1; the D is unclear. CDR3 size: 13 residues. Germline CDR1 MNHEY, CDR2 SVGAGI. V lost 2 bases and J 5 bases, leaving 9 bases between the germline ends.

About this clone itself: A read error may produce the germline difference seen at one junction end. V and J are TRBV25-1 and TRBJ2-7; a weak D match, TRBD1 (6 bases). The CDR3 spans 12 residues. CDR1 and CDR2 (germline): MGHDK, SYGVNS. The CDR3 coding sequence is TGTGCCAGCAGTGCCGGGACAAGAGAGTTTCGCTTC. It specifies CASSAGTREFRF.